One T cell receptor beta chain is described in this entry. Per the original methods: Amplification of reference gene primers was used by the study to estimate nucleated cell counts. TCRdb's table, derived via immunoSEQ multiplex PCR, lists solely in-frame clones and lacks some. V and J calls and clone size follow that table, whereas D and trimming were derived from the DNA. The sample contains about 73,000 clones, roughly four fifths of which appear only once. Germline CDR1 is SGHTS and CDR2 is YDEGEE. This CDR3 is built from 14 residues. Trimming cost V 0 bases and J 8 bases; bases outside gene matches: 4. These data are taken from a study of blood T cell repertoires in COVID-19. Background on the study: Sites across the United States, Italy and Spain contributed samples from acute and convalescent COVID-19. T cells, B-cell-depleted T cells, or PBMCs supplied cDNA or gDNA.

The TCR sequence derives from a human donor in a cohort sampled during active COVID-19. Specimen: peripheral blood. This sequence joins TRBV5-8 and TRBJ2-1; TRBD1 matches at 8 bases. CDR3 loop: CASSLGTGSHEQFF. CDR3 in DNA: TGTGCCAGCAGCTTGGGGACAGGGTCCCATGAGCAGTTCTTC.